This entry lists 17 T cell receptor beta chains sequenced from one sample in a study of blood T cell repertoires in COVID-19. The repertoire was sequenced with immunoSEQ multiplex PCR; TCRdb's copy has only in-frame clones and lacks some. The data show about 270,000 clones, about 86% seen once. The sample consisted of peripheral blood. These receptors came from a woman aged 55-69 years with active or convalescent COVID-19.

The chain carries TRBV27 and TRBJ1-4, with 7 bases that match TRBD1. Per germline, CDR1 MNHEY and CDR2 SMNVEV (reference sequence). This CDR3 is built from 15 residues. V shed 1 base and J 7 bases; nucleotides not matched to a gene: 6. The DNA of the CDR3 is TGTGCCAGCAGTTTATTCAGGGGGGTAGTTGAAAAACTGTTTTTT. Its translation: CASSLFRGVVEKLFF.

The chain is built from TRBV15 and TRBJ2-2; the D is unclear. V was pared by 1 base and J by 3 bases, with 9 bases between. CDR3 length: 15 residues. Germline V gene sequence: CDR1 LNHNV, CDR2 YYDKDF (reference sequence). The CDR3 here is CATSRGRVDTGELFF. Written as DNA, the CDR3 is TGTGCCACCAGCAGAGGACGGGTCGACACCGGGGAGCTGTTTTTT.

The chain has TRBV5-1 and TRBJ1-5; D is possibly TRBD1 (5 bases). CDR3 length: 14 residues. Trimming shortened V by 4 bases and J by 5 bases, and 13 bases separated the two germline ends. CDR1 and CDR2 (germline): SGHRS, YFSETQ. The CDR3 protein is CASSPRGTDQPQHF. The CDR3 DNA reads as TGCGCCAGCAGCCCTCGGGGGACGGATCAGCCCCAGCATTTT.

The CDR3 loop is CASSFSPVGPNEKLFF. CDR3 coding DNA: TGTGCCAGCAGCTTTAGCCCGGTGGGTCCTAATGAAAAACTGTTTTTT. This chain uses TRBV7-2 with TRBJ1-4; the D is unclear. The V and J ends lost 3 bases and 3 bases respectively, with 14 bases between them. The CDR3 length is 16 residues. Germline loops: CDR1 SGHTA, CDR2 FQGNSA. Based on the CDR3 plus reference TRBV7-2 and TRBJ1-4, the full variable domain is GAGVSQSPSNKVTEKGKDVELRCDPISGHTALYWYRQSLGQGLEFLIYFQGNSAPDKSGLPSDRFSAERTGGSVSTLTIQRTQQEDSAVYLCASSFSPVGPNEKLFFGSGTQLSVL.

V and J are TRBV5-1 and TRBJ1-2; tentative D call: TRBD1 (5 bases). Germline assignment: CDR1 SGHRS and CDR2 YFSETQ. The CDR3 covers 13 residues. V lost 4 bases and J 4 bases, leaving 11 bases between the germline ends. CDR3 in DNA: TGCGCCAGCAGCCCAGCCGACAGCTATGGCTACACCTTC. Protein product: CASSPADSYGYTF.

The chain couples TRBV25-1 to TRBJ1-2, with D hard to call. The CDR3 is 14 amino acids. V was trimmed by 4 bases and J by 2 bases, leaving 11 bases between them. Germline CDR1 and CDR2: MGHDK and SYGVNS. This CDR3 is CASSGYSPNYGYTF. CDR3 nucleotides: TGTGCCAGCAGTGGCTACTCTCCAAACTATGGCTACACCTTC.

The chain uses TRBV6-5 and TRBJ2-7, with 8 positions matching TRBD1. V dropped 6 bases and J dropped 7; count of bases not matched to a gene: 11. Germline V gene data show CDR1 as MNHEY and CDR2 as SVGAGI. The CDR3 totals 14 residues. CDR3 DNA sequence: TGTGCCAGCAGAAGTGTGACAGGGGCGGGGGAGCAGTACTTC. It codes for CASRSVTGAGEQYF.

V and J are TRBV5-1 and TRBJ1-2, with a weak D call TRBD1 (6 bases). CDR3 size: 14 residues. The germline V gene encodes CDR1 SGHRS and CDR2 YFSETQ. V lost 1 base and J 6 bases, leaving 13 bases between the germline ends. CDR3 sequence reads: CASSLLGGSDGYTF. In nucleotides, the CDR3 is TGCGCCAGCAGCTTGCTAGGGGGTTCCGATGGCTACACCTTC.

The genes are TRBV7-9 and TRBJ2-7; 7 bases align to TRBD1. Germline trimming cut 0 bases from V and 6 bases from J; bases unmatched to any gene: 8. CDR1 is SEHNR, CDR2 FQNEAQ, per germline (reference sequence). CDR3 length: 15 residues. The CDR3 protein is CASSLAGVGGGEQYF. DNA of the CDR3: TGTGCCAGCAGCTTAGCGGGGGTAGGGGGCGGCGAGCAGTACTTC.

This clone was seen only a few times. V usage is TRBV2 and J usage is TRBJ1-2; 11 positions agree with TRBD1. The CDR3 is 14 amino acids. V lost 6 bases to trimming and J lost 4 bases; unmatched junction nucleotides: 4. Germline-derived CDR1 and CDR2 are SNHLY and FYNNEI. The CDR3, as DNA: TGTGCCAGCAGCGGACAGGGGGCCCTCTATGGCTACACCTTC. This translates into CASSGQGALYGYTF.

This clone was seen a few times. The J gene is TRBJ1-2, the V gene TRBV11-2; TRBD1 might be the D (5 bases). V lost 1 base and J 8 bases, leaving 11 bases between the germline ends. CDR3 length: 13 residues. Germline-derived CDR1 and CDR2 are SGHAT and FQNNGV. The CDR3 spells CASSLVQGGGYTF. CDR3 in DNA: TGTGCCAGCAGCTTAGTCCAGGGAGGCGGCTACACCTTC.

The V and J genes are TRBV4-1 and TRBJ2-3, with 13 bases that match TRBD2. Germline V gives CDR1 MGHRA, CDR2 YSYEKL. Losses at the gene ends were 0 bases for V and 3 bases for J; bases not matched to a gene: 9. This CDR3 region has 19 residues. Here the CDR3 DNA reads TGCGCCAGCAGCCAAGAATGGGGGGGGACTAGCGGGATTACAGATACGCAGTATTTT. Translating it yields CASSQEWGGTSGITDTQYF.

J is TRBJ1-2 and V is TRBV25-1; D unresolved. The CDR3 runs 11 residues. Germline V lookup: CDR1 MGHDK, CDR2 SYGVNS. Trimming cost V 1 base and J 8 bases, with 5 bases left between them. CDR3 amino acids: CASSESGGYTF. As DNA, the CDR3 is TGTGCCAGCAGTGAATCGGGGGGCTACACCTTC.

This chain links TRBV6-4 with TRBJ1-2; TRBD1 is a possible D gene (6 bases). The germline V gene has CDR1 MRHNA and CDR2 SNTAGT. This CDR3 contains 13 residues. V was trimmed by 5 bases and J by 7 bases, leaving 14 bases between them. CDR3 sequence (DNA): TGTGCCAGCAGTTTGGGAGGGGGGCTTGGCTACACCTTC. It encodes CASSLGGGLGYTF.

The chain links TRBV2 to TRBJ2-7; D is possibly TRBD2 (5 bases). Trimming cost V 4 bases and J 7 bases, with 8 bases left between them. This CDR3 region has 11 residues. CDR1 is SNHLY and CDR2 is FYNNEI in the germline V gene. The CDR3 here is CASSVPGEQYF. The CDR3 bases are TGTGCCAGCAGTGTTCCGGGGGAGCAGTACTTC.

This sequence joins TRBV24-1 and TRBJ2-3, with D uncertain. Germline values: CDR1 KGHDR, CDR2 SFDVKD. V was clipped by 4 bases and J by 2 bases, with 9 bases between them. The CDR3 sequence is 14 residues long. DNA for the CDR3: TGTGCCACCAGTGACGCGCTACTCACAGATACGCAGTATTTT. It yields the protein CATSDALLTDTQYF.

The chain links TRBV11-2 to TRBJ1-1, with D perhaps matching TRBD1 (6 bases). The V end lost 4 bases, the J end lost 4 bases, and 10 bases lay between the germline ends. Germline loops: CDR1 SGHAT, CDR2 FQNNGV. The CDR3 totals 13 residues. The CDR3 DNA reads as TGTGCCAGCAGCTATCAGGGGCCCACTGAAGCTTTCTTT. It yields the protein CASSYQGPTEAFF.